One sample yielded the 4 T cell receptor beta chains listed below, sequenced in a study of blood T cell repertoires in COVID-19. Profiling relied on immunoSEQ multiplex PCR, and the TCRdb table lists in-frame clones only, not all of them. The sample contains about 270,000 clones, approximately 90% of which appear only once. Sequences were obtained from PBMCs or T cells enriched from blood (not recorded which). These receptors came from a woman between 18 and 30 years old who had recovered from COVID-19.

The chain is built from TRBV5-1 and TRBJ1-1; the match to TRBD1 covers 7 bases. Germline V lookup: CDR1 SGHRS, CDR2 YFSETQ. Trimming cost V 9 bases and J 5 bases; bases outside gene matches: 10. This CDR3 is built from 13 residues. The CDR3 DNA follows: TGCGCCACCTCCAGGGGGGCGCGAACTGAAGCTTTCTTT. This sequence encodes CATSRGARTEAFF.

The chain combines TRBV12-3 or TRBV12-4 with TRBJ1-2, with no clear D. Trimming pared 2 bases from V and 6 bases from J, leaving 10 bases between. This CDR3 has 13 residues. CDR3 sequence (DNA): TGTGCCAGCAGTTTAAATTTAGGAGATGGCTACACCTTC. Translating gives CASSLNLGDGYTF.

This chain joins TRBV30 and TRBJ1-1, with TRBD1 as a possible D gene (6 bases). Germline V CDR1 and CDR2: GTSNPN, SVGIG (reference sequence). CDR3 length: 12 residues. V was trimmed by 4 bases and J by 1 base, leaving 7 bases between them. The CDR3 bases are TGTGCCTGGATCAGGGGGAACACTGAAGCTTTCTTT. Translation: CAWIRGNTEAFF.

The chain couples TRBV23-1 to TRBJ2-4; 10 bases align to TRBD1. TRBV23-1 is an open reading frame, and its role is uncertain. CDR3 length equals 20 residues. Trimming cost V 6 bases and J 0 bases; bases outside gene matches: 17. CDR3 sequence (DNA): TGCGCCAGCAGCCCGTTCCCGGGACAGGGGCCGGGGGAAGCCAAAAACATTCAGTACTTC. This translates into CASSPFPGQGPGEAKNIQYF.